In this sample, the clone carrying this T cell receptor (beta chain) turned up a few times. The CDR3 sequence is 19 residues long. Losses at the gene ends were 0 bases for V and 4 bases for J; bases not matched to a gene: 14. In germline, CDR1 is LGHDT, CDR2 YNNKEL (reference sequence). The authors' processing: Amplification of reference gene primers was used by the study to estimate nucleated cell counts. Measured with immunoSEQ multiplex PCR; TCRdb has only the in-frame clones, and not every one. V and J calls and clone size are as listed in that table; D and trimming were resolved from the DNA. The sample consists of a few hundred thousand clones, around nine tenths of them appearing once. These data are taken from a study of blood T cell repertoires in COVID-19. About the research overall: Donors in the United States, Italy and Spain gave samples during acute or convalescent COVID-19.

The chain recombines TRBV3-1 (or the pseudogene TRBV3-2) with TRBJ2-5; TRBD1 matches at 10 bases. The sequencing sample was made of peripheral blood. This receptor was identified in a man aged 40-50 years who had recovered from COVID-19. CDR3 loop: CASSQDWADRGGLGETQYF. The CDR3 DNA follows: TGTGCCAGCAGCCAAGACTGGGCGGACAGGGGGGGTTTAGGAGAGACCCAGTACTTC.